This TCR beta chain was profiled in a study of OX40 agonist ivuxolimab in advanced cancers. Study in general: The drug used for patients, ivuxolimab, was an agonistic anti-OX40 (CD134) antibody.

The CDR3 covers 15 residues. Germline-derived CDR1 and CDR2 are SNHLY and FYNNEI. Trimming at V came to 5 bases and at J to 10 bases, leaving 14 bases not matched to a gene. Findings and limits, study-wide: Antigen specificity of clonally expanded peripheral T cells was not established. CD4+ and CD8+ T cells in blood underwent clonal expansion by week 6 at 0.1 to 3.0 mg/kg.

The protocol was immunoSEQ multiplex PCR, while the TCRdb copy is restricted to in-frame clones and leaves out a portion. The sample includes around 53,000 clones, more than 70% seen only once; the top ten take around 2.3%. Prior autoimmune disease or systemic immunosuppression barred patients. With respect to this clone: Its antigen is not known.

The TCR sequence derives from an adult with an advanced solid tumor such as melanoma, head and neck, liver or kidney cancer. J is TRBJ2-1 and V is TRBV2, with TRBD2 matching 7 bases. Sequenced here: CD4+ or CD8+ T cells sorted from blood, sampled in a trial of the OX40 agonist ivuxolimab. CDR3 DNA sequence: TGTGCCAGCAGTCAAGAGGGAGGGCCGAGAGGGGAGCAGTTCTTC. It translates to CASSQEGGPRGEQFF.